This record covers a single T cell receptor (beta chain). The antigen is not known. This sample stems from a study of lymphopenia after photon versus proton radiotherapy. Study-wide points: Proton therapy kept repertoires fairly stable, unlike photons, which gained effector/memory cells. Post-nadir diversity loss with photons came from oligoclonal expansion, particularly CD8+ Temra cells. Larger post-nadir TCR diversity loss correlated inversely with survival in deceased patients.

Germline V gene data show CDR1 as SQVTM and CDR2 as ANQGSEA. Germline trimming cut 0 bases from V and 4 bases from J; bases unmatched to any gene: 6. This CDR3 spans 15 amino acids. Here immunoSEQ multiplex PCR was the method, and the copy in TCRdb shows in-frame clones only, minus some. The table has 9,500 to 15,000 clones, around 89% seen once. The receptor's source is a man in his sixties with pancreatic cancer. Here the sequenced sample was peripheral blood, taken from a patient treated with proton-based radiotherapy. V gene TRBV29-1 combines with J gene TRBJ2-1, with TRBD1 matching 7 bases. The CDR3 region is CSVEEMSRGYNEQFF. The CDR3 nucleotides are TGCAGCGTTGAAGAGATGAGCAGGGGGTACAATGAGCAGTTCTTC.